The rows below give T cell receptor beta chains drawn from one sample of a study of cytomegalovirus exposure and HLA in healthy donors. Sequencing used immunoSEQ multiplex PCR; TCRdb keeps in-frame clones, though not all of them. The sample yields 55,000 to 70,000 clones, 75% to 85% seen once. The sample consisted of PBMCs. These receptors were collected from a male donor in good health and CMV-seronegative. The CDR3 runs from the conserved cysteine through the conserved F or W. D genes are given only for firm matches. The listing skips clone size in some rows; elsewhere it reads once, few, many or a size class.

v_call: TRBV4-2
d_call: TRBD1
clone_size: NA
j_call: TRBJ1-3
cdr3_length: 18
cdr3_nt: TGTGCCAGCAGCCAAGGGAATAACAGGGGCATCTCTGGAAACACCATATATTTT
cdr3_aa: CASSQGNNRGISGNTIYF

v_call: TRBV19
d_call: NA
clone_size: NA
j_call: TRBJ2-7
cdr3_length: 15
cdr3_nt: TGTGCCAGTAGTCAACGGCTGACAAGCTCCTACGAGCAGTACTTC
cdr3_aa: CASSQRLTSSYEQYF

v_call: TRBV19
d_call: TRBD2
clone_size: NA
j_call: TRBJ2-1
cdr3_length: 15
cdr3_nt: TGTGCCAGTAGTATTAGCGGGGGGGCAGGCAATGAGCAGTTCTTC
cdr3_aa: CASSISGGAGNEQFF

v_call: TRBV18
d_call: NA
clone_size: NA
j_call: TRBJ1-1
cdr3_length: 15
cdr3_nt: TGTGCCAGCTCACTTTCAGGGGATCAGAACACTGAAGCTTTCTTT
cdr3_aa: CASSLSGDQNTEAFF

v_call: TRBV6-5
d_call: TRBD2
clone_size: few
j_call: TRBJ2-1
cdr3_length: 16
cdr3_nt: TGTGCCAGCAGTTACGGGGGACTAGCGGGGCTCAATGAGCAGTTCTTC
cdr3_aa: CASSYGGLAGLNEQFF

v_call: TRBV11-2
d_call: TRBD2
clone_size: NA
j_call: TRBJ2-5
cdr3_length: 15
cdr3_nt: TGTGCCAGCAGCCCCGCCGGACTAGCGGAAGAGACCCAGTACTTC
cdr3_aa: CASSPAGLAEETQYF

v_call: TRBV4-3
d_call: NA
clone_size: NA
j_call: TRBJ2-1
cdr3_length: 17
cdr3_nt: TGCGCCAGCAGCCAAGATCCCGAGGCGGGACCGTACAATGAGCAGTTCTTC
cdr3_aa: CASSQDPEAGPYNEQFF

v_call: TRBV11-2
d_call: NA
clone_size: NA
j_call: TRBJ1-5
cdr3_length: 14
cdr3_nt: TGTGCCAGCAGCTTAGGGCAGGGTTACCAGCCCCAGCATTTT
cdr3_aa: CASSLGQGYQPQHF

v_call: TRBV9
d_call: TRBD1
clone_size: NA
j_call: TRBJ1-3
cdr3_length: 16
cdr3_nt: TGTGCCAGCAGCGAGACAGGGTATCTCTCTGGAAACACCATATATTTT
cdr3_aa: CASSETGYLSGNTIYF

v_call: TRBV5-5
d_call: TRBD1
clone_size: NA
j_call: TRBJ2-7
cdr3_length: 14
cdr3_nt: TGTGCCAGCAGCTCCACAGGGGTATCCTACGAGCAGTACTTC
cdr3_aa: CASSSTGVSYEQYF

v_call: TRBV4-1
d_call: TRBD1
clone_size: once
j_call: TRBJ1-2
cdr3_length: 13
cdr3_nt: TGCGCCAGCAGCCAGACAGGGGACTATGGCTACACCTTC
cdr3_aa: CASSQTGDYGYTF

v_call: TRBV7-9
d_call: NA
clone_size: NA
j_call: TRBJ1-1
cdr3_length: 15
cdr3_nt: TGTTCCAGCAGCCCGTCCACCGGGATACCTTACACAGCTTTCTTT
cdr3_aa: CSSSPSTGIPYTAFF

v_call: TRBV7-6
d_call: TRBD1
clone_size: NA
j_call: TRBJ2-1
cdr3_length: 14
cdr3_nt: TGTGCCAGCAGCCGGGACAGGGCAAATGGGGAGCAGTTCTTC
cdr3_aa: CASSRDRANGEQFF

v_call: TRBV29-1
d_call: NA
clone_size: NA
j_call: TRBJ1-1
cdr3_length: 12
cdr3_nt: TGCAGCGTTCGGCTCGCGGGGACTGAAGCTTTCTTT
cdr3_aa: CSVRLAGTEAFF

v_call: TRBV5-6
d_call: NA
clone_size: NA
j_call: TRBJ2-1
cdr3_length: 16
cdr3_nt: TGTGCCAGCAGCTTGGGGACACCCCCTTGGTACAATGAGCAGTTCTTC
cdr3_aa: CASSLGTPPWYNEQFF

v_call: TRBV27
d_call: TRBD1
clone_size: NA
j_call: TRBJ1-5
cdr3_length: 17
cdr3_nt: TGTGCCAGCAGCAGAATAACCGGGACAGGATCCAATCAGCCCCAGCATTTT
cdr3_aa: CASSRITGTGSNQPQHF